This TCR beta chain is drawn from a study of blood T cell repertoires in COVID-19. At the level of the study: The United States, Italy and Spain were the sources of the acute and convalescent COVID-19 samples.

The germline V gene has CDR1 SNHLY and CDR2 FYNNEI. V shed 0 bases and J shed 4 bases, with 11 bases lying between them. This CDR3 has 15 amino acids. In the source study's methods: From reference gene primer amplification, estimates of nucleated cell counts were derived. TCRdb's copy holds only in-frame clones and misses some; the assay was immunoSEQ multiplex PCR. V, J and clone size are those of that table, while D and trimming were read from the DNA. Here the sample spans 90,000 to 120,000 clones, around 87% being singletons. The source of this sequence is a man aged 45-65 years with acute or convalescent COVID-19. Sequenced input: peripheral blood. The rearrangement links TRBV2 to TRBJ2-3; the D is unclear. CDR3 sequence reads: CASSEASSVADTQYF. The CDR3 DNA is TGTGCCAGCAGTGAAGCTAGTTCCGTAGCAGATACGCAGTATTTT.